Listed below are T cell receptor beta chains from one sample, sequenced in a study of T cell responses to AZD1222 COVID-19 vaccine. Clones were sequenced by immunoSEQ multiplex PCR, and TCRdb holds only the in-frame ones, with some missing. The repertoire holds 150,000 or so clones, with less than 95% as singletons. Material: peripheral blood, obtained on day 0 of AZD1222 vaccination. The receptors derive from an adult in good health. The CDR3 runs from the conserved cysteine through the conserved F or W. The D gene is left open where the match is weak. Clone size appears in some rows only: once, few, many, or a class for an expanded clone.

j_call,v_call,clone_size,d_call,cdr3_aa,cdr3_nt
TRBJ1-2,TRBV3-1/TRBV3-2,NA,TRBD1,CASSQGDRGVF,TGTGCCAGCAGCCAAGGGGACAGGGGGGTCTTC
TRBJ2-3,TRBV7-9,NA,NA,CASSLISNAQYF,TGTGCCAGCAGCTTAATTTCCAATGCGCAGTATTTT
TRBJ1-1,TRBV15,NA,NA,CAVSGQADTEAFF,TGTGCCGTCTCGGGACAAGCCGACACTGAAGCTTTCTTT
TRBJ1-6,TRBV18,NA,TRBD1,CASSPDRVASPLHF,TGTGCCAGCTCACCTGACAGGGTGGCTTCACCCCTCCACTTT
TRBJ1-2,TRBV6-5,NA,NA,CASSSKDLGYGYTF,TGTGCCAGCAGCTCCAAGGACCTGGGGTATGGCTACACCTTC
TRBJ2-3,TRBV5-1,NA,TRBD2,CASSLAGTIRITDTQYF,TGCGCCAGCAGCTTGGCGGGGACTATCCGCATCACAGATACGCAGTATTTT
TRBJ1-3,TRBV30,NA,NA,CAWSVDRPSSGNTIYF,TGTGCCTGGAGTGTGGACCGTCCCAGCTCTGGAAACACCATATATTTT
TRBJ1-1,TRBV4-2,NA,NA,CASSQDLKVRTEAFF,TGTGCCAGCAGCCAAGATCTCAAGGTTAGGACTGAAGCTTTCTTT
TRBJ1-4,TRBV7-8,NA,NA,CASSLGGQPLNEKLFF,TGTGCCAGCAGCTTAGGAGGACAGCCACTTAATGAAAAACTGTTTTTT
TRBJ2-7,TRBV4-2,few,TRBD2,CASSPEGTSGSDEQYF,TGTGCCAGCAGCCCCGAAGGAACTAGCGGGAGCGACGAGCAGTACTTC
TRBJ2-7,TRBV29-1,NA,TRBD2,CSVDSGLAGVYEQYF,TGCAGCGTCGACTCGGGACTAGCGGGAGTCTACGAGCAGTACTTC
TRBJ2-3,TRBV5-1,NA,NA,CASTAGQPTDTQYF,TGCGCCAGCACCGCGGGACAGCCTACAGATACGCAGTATTTT
TRBJ2-2,TRBV2,NA,NA,CASRGRREANTGELFF,TGTGCCAGCAGGGGCCGGCGGGAAGCGAACACCGGGGAGCTGTTTTTT
TRBJ1-1,TRBV6-5,NA,TRBD1,CATRGTEQTEAFF,TGTGCCACCCGGGGGACAGAACAAACTGAAGCTTTCTTT